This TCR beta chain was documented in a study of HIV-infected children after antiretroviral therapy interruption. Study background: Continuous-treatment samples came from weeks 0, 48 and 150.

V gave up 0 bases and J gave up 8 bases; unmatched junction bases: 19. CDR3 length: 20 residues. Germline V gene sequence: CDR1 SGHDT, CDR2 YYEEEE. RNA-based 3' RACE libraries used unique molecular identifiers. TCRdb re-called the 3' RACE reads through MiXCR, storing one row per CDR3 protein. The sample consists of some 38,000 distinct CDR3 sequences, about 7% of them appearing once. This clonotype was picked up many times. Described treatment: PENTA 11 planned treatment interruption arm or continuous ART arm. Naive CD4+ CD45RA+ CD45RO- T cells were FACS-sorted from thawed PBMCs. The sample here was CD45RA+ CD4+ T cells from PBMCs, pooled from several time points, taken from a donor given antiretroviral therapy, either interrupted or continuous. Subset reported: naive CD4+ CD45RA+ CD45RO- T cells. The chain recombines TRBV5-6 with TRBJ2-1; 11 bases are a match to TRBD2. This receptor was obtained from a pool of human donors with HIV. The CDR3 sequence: CASSLEWGLAGGPNIYEQFF. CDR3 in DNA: TGTGCCAGCAGCTTGGAGTGGGGCCTAGCGGGGGGCCCTAACATCTATGAGCAGTTCTTC.